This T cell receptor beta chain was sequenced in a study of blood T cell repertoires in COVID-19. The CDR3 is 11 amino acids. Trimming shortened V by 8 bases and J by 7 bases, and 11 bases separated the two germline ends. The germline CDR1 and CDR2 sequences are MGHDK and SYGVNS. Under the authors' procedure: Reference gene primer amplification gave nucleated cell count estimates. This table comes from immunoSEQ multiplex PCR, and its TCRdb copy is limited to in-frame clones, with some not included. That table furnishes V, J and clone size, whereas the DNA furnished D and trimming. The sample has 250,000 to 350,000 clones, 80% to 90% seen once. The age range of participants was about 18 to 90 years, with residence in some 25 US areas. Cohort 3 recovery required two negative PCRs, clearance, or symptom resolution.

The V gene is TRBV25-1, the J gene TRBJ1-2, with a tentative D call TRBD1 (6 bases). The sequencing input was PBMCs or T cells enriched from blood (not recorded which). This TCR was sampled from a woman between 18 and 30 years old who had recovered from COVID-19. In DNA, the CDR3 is TGTGCCAGCTCACAGGGTCTTGGCTACACCTTC. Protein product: CASSQGLGYTF.